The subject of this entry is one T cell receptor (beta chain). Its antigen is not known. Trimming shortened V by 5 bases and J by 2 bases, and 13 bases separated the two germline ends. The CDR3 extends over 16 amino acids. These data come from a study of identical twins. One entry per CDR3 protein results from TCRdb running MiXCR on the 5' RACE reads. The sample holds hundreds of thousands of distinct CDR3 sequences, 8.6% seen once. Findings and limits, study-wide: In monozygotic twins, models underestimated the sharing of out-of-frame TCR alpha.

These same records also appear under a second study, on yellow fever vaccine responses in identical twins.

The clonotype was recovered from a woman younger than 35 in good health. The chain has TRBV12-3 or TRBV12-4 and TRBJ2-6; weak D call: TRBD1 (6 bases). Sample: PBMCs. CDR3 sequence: CASSLPGVPGANVLTF. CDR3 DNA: TGTGCCAGCAGTCTCCCAGGGGTTCCTGGGGCCAACGTCCTGACTTTC.